This T cell receptor (beta chain) derives from a study of cytomegalovirus exposure and HLA in healthy donors. Study results and limitations: Among CMV-associated TCR beta chains, most appeared HLA-restricted in a later analysis. A previous analysis found most TCR beta V segments productive roughly 87% or roughly 30% of the time. A few CMV-associated chains were confirmed in vitro to be specific for CMV antigens.

PCR amplification relied on 60 Vbeta primers (plus 13 Jbeta primers). TCRdb's table, derived via immunoSEQ multiplex PCR, lists solely in-frame clones and lacks some. Seen here are about 76,000 clones, 60% to 75% observed once, and the top ten hold 15% to 20%. A remark on this clone: The antigen is unknown.

Each donor was nominally healthy when sampled (though unrecorded immune exposures were likely). The V and J ends lost 3 bases and 3 bases, in that order; junction bases with no gene match: 7. The CDR3 extends over 16 amino acids. Germline V gene data show CDR1 as MNHNS and CDR2 as SASEGT. Sequenced: PBMCs. This TCR came from a woman between 40 and 50 years old in good health and CMV-seropositive. This chain uses TRBV6-1 with TRBJ1-5; 8 bases line up with TRBD1. CDR3 DNA sequence: TGTGCCAGCAGTGATTCCGGGACAGGCCTCAATCAGCCCCAGCATTTT. Protein sequence: CASSDSGTGLNQPQHF.